This TCR beta chain stems from a study of T cell repertoires in cytomegalovirus infection. Across the whole study: Well-studied HLA-B-restricted CMV epitopes were used in the study alongside recently identified HLA-C-restricted ones. The public TCR beta signatures pointed to both CMV infection and matching HLA type.

Unmatched junction bases numbered 5, after V lost 2 bases and J lost 8 bases. The CDR3 runs to 15 residues. The V gene's germline CDR1 is MNHEY and CDR2 SVGEGT. As for this clonotype: Its antigen remains unknown.

Study conclusions and caveats: Ex vivo, HLA-C-restricted CMV-specific TCR beta clonotypes prevailed over the rest of the response.

TCRdb itself ran the reads through MiXCR, one entry per CDR3 protein. The sample contains about 770,000 distinct CDR3 sequences, 25% to 30% of which appear only once. This chain joins TRBV6-2 or TRBV6-3 and TRBJ1-6; 8 bases are a match to TRBD1. The sequenced sample was cultured CD8+ T cells from PBMCs, obtained from culture after CMV antigen stimulation. This receptor was obtained from a human donor in good health (CMV status not recorded). Some clones in this sample may be carry-over from other donors' samples. The chain's CDR3 is CASSYVDRDDSPLHF. The CDR3 DNA sequence: TGTGCCAGCAGTTACGTGGACAGGGATGATTCACCCCTCCACTTT.